A single sample gave rise to the 30 T cell receptor beta chains below, sequenced in a study of blood T cells in healthy people across ages. The authors ran a second PCR of roughly 6 to 12 cycles using a sample-barcoded 5' primer and a J-beta primer mix. TCRdb independently ran MiXCR on the 5' RACE reads; one entry per CDR3 protein. The sample has 780,000 or so distinct CDR3 sequences; more than 55% are singletons. Sequenced sample: blood. The receptors stem from a man aged 40-50 years in good health.

J is TRBJ2-3 and V is TRBV11-2; tentatively, D is TRBD1 (5 bases). V was cut by 2 bases and J by 6 bases, with 21 bases left in between. The CDR3 has 17 residues. Germline V gene sequence: CDR1 SGHAT, CDR2 FQNNGV. CDR3 residues: CASSLTTDMIVSDTQYF. The CDR3 DNA reads TGTGCCAGCAGCTTAACGACAGATATGATAGTATCGGATACGCAGTATTTT. The entire variable domain, with the rest obtained from reference TRBV11-2 and TRBJ2-3, is as follows: EAGVAQSPRYKIIEKRQSVAFWCNPISGHATLYWYQQILGQGPKLLIQFQNNGVVDDSQLPKDRFSAERLKGVDSTLKIQPAKLEDSAVYLCASSLTTDMIVSDTQYFGPGTRLTVL.

In the case of this clonotype: Compared with germline, one end of the junction differs, possibly owing to a read error. This rearrangement joins TRBV27 to TRBJ2-1; tentative D call: TRBD1 (6 bases). The CDR3 sequence is 16 residues long. Germline V gene data show CDR1 as MNHEY and CDR2 as SMNVEV (reference sequence). CDR3 sequence reads: CASSPSTGDDYNERFF. DNA of the CDR3: TGTGCCAGCAGTCCGTCGACAGGCGATGACTACAATGAGCGGTTCTTC.

This clonotype has at least ten counts. The V call is TRBV3-1, the J call TRBJ2-5; no firm D call. CDR1 is LGHDT and CDR2 is YNNKEL in the germline V gene (reference sequence). The V end lost 3 bases, the J end lost 1 base, and 3 bases lay between the germline ends. This CDR3 comprises 12 residues. The DNA for the CDR3 is TGTGCCAGCAGCCAGCGCCAAGAGACCCAGTACTTC. Protein product: CASSQRQETQYF.

This clonotype has a handful of counts. The chain links TRBV7-3 to TRBJ2-1; D is ambiguous. The ends were cut back, 2 bases at V and 8 bases at J, with 10 bases in the middle. Germline V gene data show CDR1 as SGHTA and CDR2 as FQGTGA. This CDR3 has 13 amino acids. The chain's CDR3 is CASSLASSYEQFF. The CDR3 region has the DNA TGTGCCAGCAGCTTAGCCAGTTCCTATGAGCAGTTCTTC.

This clonotype appeared once. J is TRBJ2-4 and V is TRBV15; 7 positions match TRBD1. The J call is doubtful: the DNA matches TRBJ2-5 better. CDR1 and CDR2 (germline): LNHNV, YYDKDF (reference sequence). This CDR3 spans 16 amino acids. The CDR3 region has the DNA TGTGCCACCAGCGCACGCACTCCGGGACAGAAAGAGACCCAGTACTTC. This translates into CATSARTPGQKETQYF.

The chain employs TRBV6-1 and TRBJ2-3; 9 nucleotides align to TRBD1. After removal of 6 bases from V and 2 bases from J, the junction contained 12 bases not matched to a gene. CDR3 length: 17 amino acids. Germline loops: CDR1 MNHNS, CDR2 SASEGT. The CDR3, as DNA: TGTGCCAGCAGCCCATACGTGACAGGGGGTGACACAGATACGCAGTATTTT. It yields the protein CASSPYVTGGDTDTQYF.

This clonotype was found a few times. This chain connects TRBV7-3 to TRBJ2-1, with D possibly matching TRBD1 (5 bases). Germline V gives CDR1 SGHTA, CDR2 FQGTGA. CDR3 length: 14 amino acids. V was trimmed by 2 bases and J by 9 bases, leaving 14 bases between them. CDR3 sequence (DNA): TGTGCCAGCAGCTTAGAAGCAGGGTGGGGTGAGCAGTTCTTC. This sequence encodes CASSLEAGWGEQFF.

This clonotype was recorded only once. This chain links TRBV7-3 with TRBJ2-1, with 7 bases aligning to TRBD2. The CDR3 is made up of 16 amino acids. V lost 3 bases and J lost 4; bases outside the gene matches: 9. Germline loops: CDR1 SGHTA, CDR2 FQGTGA. The CDR3 nucleotides read TGTGCCAGCAGCTTTTTAGGCGGGAGTCCTTACAATGAGCAGTTCTTC. It codes for CASSFLGGSPYNEQFF.

Worth noting for this clonotype: A much larger clone lies a single base off, so this may be a read error. The rearrangement links TRBV20-1 to TRBJ1-2; weak D call: TRBD1 (5 bases). This CDR3 spans 11 amino acids. Trimming left V 7 bases short and J 3 bases short, with 9 bases between. CDR1 and CDR2 from the germline V gene are DFQATT and SNEGSKA (reference sequence). The CDR3 sequence: CSEAGDYGYTF. The CDR3 region has the DNA TGCAGTGAGGCGGGGGACTATGGCTACACCTTC.

This clonotype was recorded a few times. V is TRBV5-1 and J is TRBJ2-6, with D uncertain. Trimming left V 5 bases short and J 0 bases short, with 9 bases between. From germline, CDR1 is SGHRS and CDR2 YFSETQ. This CDR3 contains 15 residues. CDR3 residues: CASRGTSSGANVLTF. The CDR3 DNA is TGCGCCAGCAGGGGCACCAGCTCTGGGGCCAACGTCCTGACTTTC.

The chain couples TRBV5-1 to TRBJ2-5; no clear D gene. This CDR3 contains 13 residues. Per the germline V gene, CDR1 is SGHRS and CDR2 is YFSETQ. V lost 4 bases and J lost 5, with 12 bases in between. In nucleotides, the CDR3 is TGCGCCAGCAGCGTGAAGTCGGCGGAGACCCAGTACTTC. This gives the protein CASSVKSAETQYF.

The V gene is TRBV12-3 or TRBV12-4, the J gene TRBJ2-1; TRBD1 or TRBD2 may be the D gene (7 bases each). The CDR3 is 16 residues long. V lost 6 bases, J lost 8 bases, and 23 bases lay in between. CDR3 DNA: TGTGCCAGCAGAACCAGGGGGGGGCTACCAGGGGATGAGCAGTTCTTC. Its translation is CASRTRGGLPGDEQFF.

This clonotype was detected only a few times. The chain combines TRBV20-1 with TRBJ2-1, with 12 positions matching TRBD2. With V trimmed by 3 bases and J by 7 bases, 13 bases remained unmatched. This CDR3 contains 17 residues. Germline CDR1 reads DFQATT; CDR2 reads SNEGSKA (reference sequence). CDR3 sequence (DNA): TGCAGTGCTAGTGGGGCGGGACTAGCGGGCCTAAGGAATGAGCAGTTCTTC. Protein product: CSASGAGLAGLRNEQFF.

The V and J genes are TRBV27 and TRBJ2-5; D could derive from TRBD1 or TRBD2 (6 bases each). The DNA matches TRBJ2-7 better at its end, which makes the J call doubtful. Germline-derived CDR1 and CDR2 are MNHEY and SMNVEV (reference sequence). The CDR3 has 11 amino acids. The CDR3 loop is CASSWGAEQYF. CDR3 sequence (DNA): TGTGCCAGCAGTTGGGGGGCCGAGCAGTACTTC.

This clonotype was seen a handful of times. CDR3 DNA: TGTGCCAGCGGAGACAGGGGTATTGGGGAGACCCAGTACTTC. This gives the protein CASGDRGIGETQYF. The rearrangement links TRBV2 to TRBJ2-5, with 8 positions matching TRBD1. Trimming cost V 8 bases and J 5 bases; bases outside gene matches: 10. The CDR3 runs 14 residues. CDR1 SNHLY and CDR2 FYNNEI come from the germline V gene.

CDR3 sequence reads: CASSTQGVGSTDTQYF. CDR3 in DNA: TGCGCCAGCAGCACGCAGGGGGTCGGTAGCACAGATACGCAGTATTTT. The rearrangement joins TRBV5-1 to TRBJ2-3, with 7 bases fitting TRBD1. The CDR3 runs to 16 residues. The V gene end was trimmed by 4 bases and the J gene end by 0 bases; junction bases not matched to a gene: 8. Germline V lookup: CDR1 SGHRS, CDR2 YFSETQ.

This clonotype occurred a few times. This chain connects TRBV13 to TRBJ1-2; the D is unclear. V lost 7 bases, J lost 3 bases, and 12 bases lay in between. Germline V gene data show CDR1 as PRHDT and CDR2 as FYEKMQ (reference sequence). The CDR3 spans 13 residues. The CDR3 spells CASKRAGDYGYTF. For the CDR3, the DNA is TGTGCCAGCAAGAGGGCGGGTGACTATGGCTACACCTTC.

The rearrangement joins TRBV4-3 to TRBJ1-6; unclear D gene. The V gene's germline CDR1 is LGHNA and CDR2 YSLEER. V shed 0 bases and J shed 8 bases, with 11 bases lying between them. The CDR3 is 15 amino acids. The CDR3 region has the DNA TGCGCCAGCAGCCAAGACGCCGGGTATCATTCACCCCTCCACTTT. This translates into CASSQDAGYHSPLHF.

The chain links TRBV4-3 to TRBJ2-1, with 11 bases identical to TRBD2. Germline CDR1 and CDR2: LGHNA and YSLEER. The CDR3 is 18 amino acids. Trimming at V came to 0 bases and at J to 4 bases, leaving 8 bases not matched to a gene. Here the CDR3 DNA reads TGCGCCAGCAGCCAAGATCTGTCTTGGACTAGCGGGTACAATGAGCAGTTCTTC. Residues: CASSQDLSWTSGYNEQFF.

V and J are TRBV19 and TRBJ2-7; a possible D gene is TRBD1 (6 bases). The germline V and J ends were trimmed by 5 bases and 0 bases, with 14 bases remaining between them. The germline V gene has CDR1 LNHDA and CDR2 SQIVND (reference sequence). The CDR3 loop spans 15 amino acids. The CDR3 nucleotides are TGTGCCAGTAGTCTGGACAGCGAGCCCTCCTACGAGCAGTACTTC. Its protein product is CASSLDSEPSYEQYF.

This clonotype turned up a few times. The chain recombines TRBV11-2 with TRBJ1-2, with 8 bases matching TRBD1. CDR3 length: 14 amino acids. CDR1 and CDR2 (germline): SGHAT, FQNNGV. Trimming cost V 3 bases and J 6 bases; bases outside gene matches: 6. The CDR3 DNA reads as TGTGCCAGCAGCTTGGTCGCAGGGGGCAATGGCTACACCTTC. Translation gives CASSLVAGGNGYTF.

The chain recombines TRBV28 with TRBJ1-1; 7 bases line up with TRBD1. Looked up from germline, CDR1 is MDHEN and CDR2 is SYDVKM. The CDR3 has 14 residues. Germline trimming cut 1 base from V and 5 bases from J; bases unmatched to any gene: 4. CDR3 bases: TGTGCCAGCAGTTTATTTCGACAGGGAACTGAAGCTTTCTTT. This translates into CASSLFRQGTEAFF.

This chain connects TRBV28 to TRBJ2-5; 8 positions agree with TRBD2. The V gene end was trimmed by 8 bases and the J gene end by 5 bases; junction bases not matched to a gene: 10. In germline, CDR1 is MDHEN, CDR2 SYDVKM. The CDR3 has 14 residues. In DNA form, the CDR3 reads TGTGCCAGCCGGGAAGCGGGAGCAAGCGAGACCCAGTACTTC. The encoded protein is CASREAGASETQYF.

This clonotype turned up a few times. The V and J genes are TRBV2 and TRBJ2-5; D unresolved. This CDR3 is built from 13 residues. V lost 4 bases and J lost 0, with 6 bases in between. Germline assignment: CDR1 SNHLY and CDR2 FYNNEI. The CDR3 sequence is CASSGTYQETQYF. The CDR3 bases are TGTGCCAGCAGTGGCACGTACCAAGAGACCCAGTACTTC.

The chain links TRBV12-3 or TRBV12-4 to TRBJ1-1, with a tentative D call TRBD1 (6 bases). Trimming pared 6 bases from V and 7 bases from J, leaving 15 bases between. CDR3 size: 13 residues. In nucleotides, the CDR3 is TGTGCCAGCAGCACCATCGGGGGCAGTGAAGCTTTCTTT. It yields the protein CASSTIGGSEAFF.

The V call is TRBV3-1, the J call TRBJ2-5; 8 bases are a match to TRBD2. The CDR3 contains 16 residues. V was pared by 4 bases and J by 2 bases, with 9 bases of the junction left unmatched. Germline-derived CDR1 and CDR2 are LGHDT and YNNKEL (reference sequence). CDR3 protein: CASSRGAGGIQETQYF. The CDR3 bases are TGTGCCAGCAGCCGAGGGGCGGGGGGCATACAAGAGACCCAGTACTTC.

Turning to this clonotype: Mismatch with germline at one junction end may stem from a read error. This rearrangement joins TRBV6-6 to TRBJ1-2; D gene unclear. CDR3 length: 14 residues. Germline CDR1 is MNHNY and CDR2 is SVGAGI (reference sequence). This CDR3 reads CASSYSQVGYGYTF. CDR3 in DNA: TGTGCCAGCAGCTACTCTCAAGTGGGGTATGGCTACACCTTC.

The J gene is TRBJ2-6, the V gene TRBV27; D uncertain. From germline, CDR1 is MNHEY and CDR2 SMNVEV (reference sequence). The V end was cut by 4 bases, the J end by 11 bases, with 6 bases between. The CDR3 contains 11 residues. CDR3 nucleotides: TGTGCCAGCAGTTCCGGCTACGTCCTGACTTTC. Amino acids: CASSSGYVLTF.

This sequence joins TRBV7-9 and TRBJ2-1; a possible D gene is TRBD1 (7 bases). The CDR3 spans 17 residues. CDR1 and CDR2 (germline): SEHNR, FQNEAQ (reference sequence). V dropped 4 bases and J dropped 8 bases, with 24 bases sitting between them. In DNA form, the CDR3 reads TGTGCCAGCAGCTCTCTCCCGACGACAGGGACTTACGATGAGCAGTTCTTC. It specifies CASSSLPTTGTYDEQFF.

DNA for the CDR3: TGTGCCAGCAGCTTACGATTTGGGGAGACCCAGTACTTC. This translates into CASSLRFGETQYF. The V and J genes are TRBV7-3 and TRBJ2-5; no definite D call. Looked up from germline, CDR1 is SGHTA and CDR2 is FQGTGA. The CDR3 is 13 amino acids. Trimming removed 2 bases from V and 5 bases from J, with 9 bases in between.